The 28 T cell receptor beta chains below come from one sample, sequenced in a study of blood T cell repertoires in COVID-19. The assay was immunoSEQ multiplex PCR, and TCRdb's table has in-frame clones only and misses some. The sample contains 210,000 or so clones, approximately 87% of which appear only once. The sequenced sample consisted of peripheral blood. These receptors were collected from a woman between 45 and 65 years old with acute or convalescent COVID-19.

V is TRBV30 and J is TRBJ1-1; D remains ambiguous. V was shortened by 5 bases and J by 1 base, with 20 bases between the two germline ends. The CDR3 extends over 16 amino acids. Germline V CDR1 and CDR2: GTSNPN, SVGIG (reference sequence). The CDR3 sequence: CAWAGKDSFSNTEAFF. CDR3 sequence (DNA): TGTGCCTGGGCCGGAAAGGACTCCTTCTCGAACACTGAAGCTTTCTTT. Full variable domain (remainder filled in from reference TRBV30 and TRBJ1-1): SQTIHQWPATLVQPVGSPLSLECTVEGTSNPNLYWYRQAAGRGLQLLFYSVGIGQISSEVPQNLSASRPQDRQFILSSKKLLLSDSGFYLCAWAGKDSFSNTEAFFGQGTRLTVV.

CDR3 sequence (DNA): TGTGCCAGCAGCCGGAGGGATACGCAGTATTTT. Protein: CASSRRDTQYF. J is TRBJ2-3 and V is TRBV3-1 (or the pseudogene TRBV3-2), with TRBD2 as a possible D gene (5 bases). This CDR3 is built from 11 residues. The germline gives CDR1 LGHDT, CDR2 YNNKEL (reference sequence). Trimming left V 4 bases short and J 6 bases short, with 5 bases between.

The chain recombines TRBV5-8 with TRBJ1-2; D not certain. V lost 2 bases to trimming and J lost 2 bases, with 4 bases between them. This CDR3 spans 12 amino acids. CDR1 is SGHTS, CDR2 YDEGEE, per germline. This CDR3 reads CASSFGNYGYTF. The CDR3 DNA follows: TGTGCCAGCAGCTTCGGGAACTATGGCTACACCTTC. The full variable domain, with the rest looked up from reference TRBV5-8 and TRBJ1-2, is EAGVTQSPTHLIKTRGQQATLRCSPISGHTSVYWYQQALGLGLQFLLWYDEGEERNRGNFPPRFSGRQFPNYSSELNVNALELEDSALYLCASSFGNYGYTFGSGTRLTVV.

CDR3 in amino acids: CASSLEGAGNQPQHF. CDR3 DNA: TGTGCCAGCAGCTTAGAGGGGGCGGGCAATCAGCCCCAGCATTTT. The V gene is TRBV7-6, the J gene TRBJ1-5, with 7 bases matching TRBD1. The V gene end was trimmed by 1 base and the J gene end by 2 bases; junction bases not matched to a gene: 2. The CDR3 totals 15 residues. Germline V gene data show CDR1 as SGHVS and CDR2 as FNYEAQ.

This chain uses TRBV27 with TRBJ2-7, with D perhaps TRBD2 (6 bases). V dropped 4 bases and J dropped 1 base, with 14 bases sitting between them. Germline V gene sequence: CDR1 MNHEY, CDR2 SMNVEV (reference sequence). The CDR3 spans 15 residues. The CDR3 loop is CASSWGLGGSYEQYF. DNA for the CDR3: TGTGCCAGCAGTTGGGGACTGGGGGGATCCTACGAGCAGTACTTC.

J is TRBJ1-4 and V is TRBV7-9; 8 positions match TRBD1. This CDR3 is built from 15 residues. With V trimmed by 4 bases and J by 5 bases, 6 bases remained unmatched. Germline CDR1 and CDR2: SEHNR and FQNEAQ (reference sequence). Written as DNA, the CDR3 is TGTGCCAGCAGCTCCCCGGGACAGGCAAATGAAAAACTGTTTTTT. Protein product: CASSSPGQANEKLFF.

The V call is TRBV7-6, the J call TRBJ2-5; D gene unclear. Germline values: CDR1 SGHVS, CDR2 FNYEAQ. Trimming stripped 5 bases from V and 3 bases from J, with 16 bases between. CDR3 length: 15 residues. In DNA form, the CDR3 reads TGTGCCAGCAGCCCCATGAGACTGATCGAAGAGACCCAGTACTTC. Translating gives CASSPMRLIEETQYF.

V and J are TRBV10-3 and TRBJ2-7; D is possibly TRBD1 (6 bases). Germline CDR1 and CDR2: ENHRY and SYGVKD. V gave up 4 bases and J gave up 0 bases, with 19 bases separating them. This CDR3 has 17 amino acids. The CDR3 sequence: CAISVNMGAPGSYEQYF. The CDR3 nucleotides are TGTGCCATCAGTGTAAATATGGGGGCCCCGGGCTCCTACGAGCAGTACTTC.

V is TRBV6-1 and J is TRBJ1-1; TRBD1 might be the D (5 bases). From germline, CDR1 is MNHNS and CDR2 SASEGT. Trimming took 11 bases from V and 3 from J, leaving 16 bases between them. The CDR3 is 13 residues long. The CDR3 DNA is TGTGCCCGAAAACGTCAGGGCGACACTGAAGCTTTCTTT. Its protein is CARKRQGDTEAFF.

This clone came up once. The chain uses TRBV27 and TRBJ2-3; TRBD2 might be the D (7 bases). Trimming left V 7 bases short and J 3 bases short, with 14 bases between. The CDR3 consists of 14 residues. Per germline, CDR1 MNHEY and CDR2 SMNVEV (reference sequence). CDR3 residues: CASKEGGPTDTQYF. The CDR3 DNA is TGTGCCAGCAAGGAGGGGGGGCCAACAGATACGCAGTATTTT.

The chain carries TRBV27 and TRBJ1-5, with 8 bases that match TRBD1. In germline, CDR1 is MNHEY, CDR2 SMNVEV (reference sequence). J was trimmed by 6 bases and V by 5 bases; bases with no gene match: 9. CDR3 length equals 15 residues. This chain's CDR3 is CASSPLSGGSQPQHF. The CDR3 nucleotides are TGTGCCAGCAGTCCCCTCTCAGGGGGCTCTCAGCCCCAGCATTTT.

DNA of the CDR3: TGTGCCAGCAGCTTACCCTTTCGACTAGCGGGAACTACAGATACGCAGTATTTT. Translated: CASSLPFRLAGTTDTQYF. V and J are TRBV7-9 and TRBJ2-3, with 11 positions matching TRBD2. With 2 bases clipped from V and 3 bases from J, the junction kept 10 bases outside the gene matches. This CDR3 contains 18 residues. The germline CDR1 and CDR2 sequences are SEHNR and FQNEAQ (reference sequence).

V usage is TRBV27 and J usage is TRBJ2-3, with D unclear. This CDR3 has 14 amino acids. The V gene lost 3 bases and the J gene lost 4 bases, with 11 bases spanning the gap. Per germline, CDR1 MNHEY and CDR2 SMNVEV (reference sequence). This CDR3 reads CASSLSLLPDTQYF. The DNA for the CDR3 is TGTGCCAGCAGTTTGTCACTTCTCCCAGATACGCAGTATTTT.

The CDR3 loop is CASSLARGRDIGELFF. DNA for the CDR3: TGTGCCAGCAGCCTTGCTCGCGGGAGGGACATCGGGGAGCTGTTTTTT. The rearrangement joins TRBV6-4 to TRBJ2-2; 9 nucleotides agree with TRBD2. The V gene's germline CDR1 is MRHNA and CDR2 SNTAGT. V dropped 6 bases and J dropped 7; count of bases not matched to a gene: 12. This CDR3 contains 16 residues.

This clone showed up just a few times. The rearrangement joins TRBV7-7 to TRBJ2-2; 10 nucleotides agree with TRBD1. V shed 4 bases and J 5 bases; nucleotides not matched to a gene: 4. The CDR3 spans 15 residues. Germline V CDR1 and CDR2: SSHAT, FNYEAQ (reference sequence). CDR3 nucleotide sequence: TGTGCCAGCAGCTCCGGACAGGGGGGGACCGGGGAGCTGTTTTTT. Translation: CASSSGQGGTGELFF.

The chain uses TRBV6-5 and TRBJ1-2; possibly TRBD1 for D (6 bases). The CDR3 length is 14 residues. V lost 8 bases, J lost 4 bases, and 17 bases lay in between. Germline loops: CDR1 MNHEY, CDR2 SVGAGI. Here the CDR3 reads CASPSPGHLYGYTF. CDR3 sequence (DNA): TGTGCCAGCCCTTCCCCGGGACACCTCTATGGCTACACCTTC.

DNA for the CDR3: TGTGCCACCGGGCCCAGTCGAAGCAATCAGCCCCAGCATTTT. As protein: CATGPSRSNQPQHF. The J gene is TRBJ1-5, the V gene TRBV24-1; no definite D call. The germline V gene has CDR1 KGHDR and CDR2 SFDVKD. The V end was cut by 9 bases, the J end by 1 base, with 12 bases between. The length of the CDR3 is 14 residues.

A single count supports this clone. The V gene is TRBV24-1, the J gene TRBJ2-1, with 9 positions matching TRBD1. Trimming at V came to 3 bases and at J to 8 bases, leaving 10 bases not matched to a gene. Germline assignment: CDR1 KGHDR and CDR2 SFDVKD. The CDR3 runs 16 residues. CDR3: CATSDPGTGNLDEQFF. CDR3 DNA: TGTGCCACCAGTGATCCCGGGACAGGGAACCTCGATGAGCAGTTCTTC.

The chain joins TRBV7-9 to TRBJ1-1; possible D gene TRBD1, 6 bases. Germline values: CDR1 SEHNR, CDR2 FQNEAQ (reference sequence). CDR3 size: 14 residues. V was shortened by 2 bases and J by 4 bases, with 11 bases between the two germline ends. The CDR3: CASSLTGMGTEAFF. CDR3 in DNA: TGTGCCAGCAGCTTAACAGGGATGGGCACTGAAGCTTTCTTT.

This chain links TRBV12-3 or TRBV12-4 with TRBJ1-2; D is undetermined. Trimming left V 7 bases short and J 1 base short, with 10 bases between. The CDR3 covers 13 residues. The CDR3 reads CASIVRSNYGYTF. Here the CDR3 DNA reads TGTGCCAGCATCGTAAGGAGTAACTATGGCTACACCTTC.

This clone was counted between two and nine times. The chain joins TRBV19 to TRBJ2-7; TRBD2 matches at 8 bases. Germline loops: CDR1 LNHDA, CDR2 SQIVND (reference sequence). CDR3 length: 14 residues. The CDR3 spells CARGPRGGSYEQYF. CDR3 nucleotides: TGTGCTAGAGGGCCCCGGGGGGGATCCTACGAGCAGTACTTC.

This clone has just a few counts. The chain has TRBV6-5 and TRBJ1-6; 8 bases are shared with TRBD1. Losses at the gene ends were 6 bases for V and 3 bases for J; bases not matched to a gene: 1. Per the germline V gene, CDR1 is MNHEY and CDR2 is SVGAGI. The CDR3 has 14 amino acids. The CDR3 DNA reads TGTGCCAGCAGGACAGGGGACTATAATTCACCCCTCCACTTT. Encoded protein: CASRTGDYNSPLHF.

CDR3 bases: TGTGCCAGCAGCTTCCGGACAGGGCGAGGTGAAAAACTGTTTTTT. It encodes CASSFRTGRGEKLFF. The gene calls are TRBV5-4 and TRBJ1-4, with TRBD1 identical over 8 bases. The CDR3 is made up of 15 amino acids. Trimming at V came to 2 bases and at J to 7 bases, leaving 7 bases not matched to a gene. Germline V lookup: CDR1 SGHNT, CDR2 YYREEE (reference sequence). Using reference TRBV5-4 and TRBJ1-4 for the parts outside the CDR3, the full variable domain is ETGVTQSPTHLIKTRGQQVTLRCSSQSGHNTVSWYQQALGQGPQFIFQYYREEENGRGNFPPRFSGLQFPNYSSELNVNALELDDSALYLCASSFRTGRGEKLFFGSGTQLSVL.

The sample holds one count of this clone. The rearrangement uses TRBV5-6 and TRBJ1-2, with D possibly being TRBD1 (6 bases). V was shortened by 4 bases and J by 4 bases, with 14 bases between the two germline ends. Germline-derived CDR1 and CDR2 are SGHDT and YYEEEE. The CDR3 is 14 amino acids. The CDR3 DNA reads TGTGCCAGCAGCACCTACAGGGATGGCTATGGCTACACCTTC. It is translated as CASSTYRDGYGYTF.

This clone has only one observation. This chain links TRBV12-3 or TRBV12-4 with TRBJ2-2; D is undetermined. The CDR3 has 13 amino acids. Trimming left V 7 bases short and J 3 bases short, with 9 bases between. CDR3 in DNA: TGTGCCAGCACCCCCGAGTACACCGGGGAGCTGTTTTTT. Translated: CASTPEYTGELFF.

V and J are TRBV20-1 and TRBJ2-1; no clear D gene. The CDR3 loop spans 17 amino acids. V lost 3 bases to trimming and J lost 6 bases, with 24 bases between them. Germline lookup yields CDR1 DFQATT and CDR2 SNEGSKA (reference sequence). CDR3 sequence (DNA): TGCAGTGCTAGTCGACGGCCGGCGAACTATCTCGGCAATGAGCAGTTCTTC. It yields the protein CSASRRPANYLGNEQFF.

V gene TRBV7-8 combines with J gene TRBJ2-5, with 16 bases matching TRBD2. The germline gives CDR1 SGHVS, CDR2 FQNEAQ. V was pared by 5 bases and J by 4 bases, with 10 bases of the junction left unmatched. This CDR3 is 18 amino acids long. The CDR3 loop reads CASSLGLAGGKGTETQYF. As DNA, the CDR3 is TGTGCCAGCAGCCTGGGACTAGCGGGGGGGAAAGGCACAGAGACCCAGTACTTC.

The J gene is TRBJ1-1, the V gene TRBV6-5; 8 positions agree with TRBD1. Germline CDR1 and CDR2: MNHEY and SVGAGI. The CDR3 is made up of 15 amino acids. Trimming removed 4 bases from V and 5 bases from J; junction bases left unmatched: 9. DNA of the CDR3: TGTGCCAGCAGTTCGATAACAGGGGGGAGGACTGAAGCTTTCTTT. Translation: CASSSITGGRTEAFF.